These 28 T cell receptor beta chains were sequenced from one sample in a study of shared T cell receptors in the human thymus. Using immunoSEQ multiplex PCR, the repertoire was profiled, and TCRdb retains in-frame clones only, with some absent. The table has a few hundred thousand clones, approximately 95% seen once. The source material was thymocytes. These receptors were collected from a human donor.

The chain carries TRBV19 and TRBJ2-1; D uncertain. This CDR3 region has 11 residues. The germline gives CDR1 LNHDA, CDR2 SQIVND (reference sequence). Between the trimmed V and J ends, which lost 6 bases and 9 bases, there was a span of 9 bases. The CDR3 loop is CASSGRIEQFF. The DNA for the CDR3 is TGTGCCAGTAGCGGTAGAATTGAGCAGTTCTTC.

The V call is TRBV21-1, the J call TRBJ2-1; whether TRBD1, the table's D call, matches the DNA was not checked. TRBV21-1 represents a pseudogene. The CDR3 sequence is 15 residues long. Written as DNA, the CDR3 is TGTGCCAGCATAATAAGGGCAGGGTCTTACAATGAGCAGTTCTTC. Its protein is CASIIRAGSYNEQFF.

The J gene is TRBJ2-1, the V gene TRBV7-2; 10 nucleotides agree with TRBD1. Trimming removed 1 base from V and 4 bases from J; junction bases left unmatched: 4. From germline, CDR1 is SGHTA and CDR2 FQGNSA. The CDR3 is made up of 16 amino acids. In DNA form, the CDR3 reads TGTGCCAGCAGCTTAGTCGGGACAGGGGCGTACAATGAGCAGTTCTTC. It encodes CASSLVGTGAYNEQFF. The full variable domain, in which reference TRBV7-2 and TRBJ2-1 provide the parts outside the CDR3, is GAGVSQSPSNKVTEKGKDVELRCDPISGHTALYWYRQSLGQGLEFLIYFQGNSAPDKSGLPSDRFSAERTGGSVSTLTIQRTQQEDSAVYLCASSLVGTGAYNEQFFGPGTRLTVL.

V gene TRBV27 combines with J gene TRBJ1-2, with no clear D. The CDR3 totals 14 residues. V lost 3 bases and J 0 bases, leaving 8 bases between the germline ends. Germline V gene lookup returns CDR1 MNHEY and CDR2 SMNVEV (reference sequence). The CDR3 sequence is CASSFGGSNYGYTF. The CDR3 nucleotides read TGTGCCAGCAGTTTTGGCGGTTCTAACTATGGCTACACCTTC.

In DNA form, the CDR3 reads TGCGCCAGCAGCATACAACCAGCGGGAGGGCCGCACGAGCAGTACTTC. Protein sequence: CASSIQPAGGPHEQYF. The rearrangement links TRBV5-1 to TRBJ2-7, with 10 bases lining up with TRBD2. CDR1 and CDR2 (germline): SGHRS, YFSETQ. This CDR3 is built from 16 residues. The V segment lost 4 bases and the J segment 5 bases; nucleotides outside the gene matches: 12. Combining the CDR3 with reference TRBV5-1 and TRBJ2-7 gives the whole variable domain KAGVTQTPRYLIKTRGQQVTLSCSPISGHRSVSWYQQTPGQGLQFLFEYFSETQRNKGNFPGRFSGRQFSNSRSEMNVSTLELGDSALYLCASSIQPAGGPHEQYFGPGTRLTVT.

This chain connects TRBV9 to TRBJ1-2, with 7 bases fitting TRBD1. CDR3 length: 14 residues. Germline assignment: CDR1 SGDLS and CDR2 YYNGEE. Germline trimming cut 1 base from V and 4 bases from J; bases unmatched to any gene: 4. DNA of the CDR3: TGTGCCAGCAGCGTAACCGGGACAGCCTATGGCTACACCTTC. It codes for CASSVTGTAYGYTF.

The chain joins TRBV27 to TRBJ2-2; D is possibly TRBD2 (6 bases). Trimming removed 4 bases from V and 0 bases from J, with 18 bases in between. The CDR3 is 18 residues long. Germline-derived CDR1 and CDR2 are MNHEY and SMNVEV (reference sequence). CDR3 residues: CASSSSIAEYANTGELFF. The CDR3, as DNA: TGTGCCAGCAGTTCCTCAATAGCGGAGTACGCGAACACCGGGGAGCTGTTTTTT.

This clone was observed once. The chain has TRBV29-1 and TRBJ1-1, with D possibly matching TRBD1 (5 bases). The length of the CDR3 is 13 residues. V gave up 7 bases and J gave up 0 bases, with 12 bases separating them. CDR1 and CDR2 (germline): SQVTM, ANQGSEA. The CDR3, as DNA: TGCAGCGCCCTCAGACAGATGAACACTGAAGCTTTCTTT. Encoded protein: CSALRQMNTEAFF.

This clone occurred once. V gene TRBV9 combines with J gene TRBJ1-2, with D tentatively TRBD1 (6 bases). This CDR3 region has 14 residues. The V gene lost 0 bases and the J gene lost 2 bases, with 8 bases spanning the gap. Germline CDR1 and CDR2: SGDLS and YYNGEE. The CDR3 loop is CASSVDGTNYGYTF. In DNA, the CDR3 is TGTGCCAGCAGCGTAGATGGGACAAACTATGGCTACACCTTC.

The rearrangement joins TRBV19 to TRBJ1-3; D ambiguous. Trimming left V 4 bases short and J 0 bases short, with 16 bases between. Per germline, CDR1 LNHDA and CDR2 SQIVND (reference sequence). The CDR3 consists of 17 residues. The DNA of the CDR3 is TGTGCCAGTAGTAGCCACACTCCACGAAACTCTGGAAACACCATATATTTT. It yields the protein CASSSHTPRNSGNTIYF.

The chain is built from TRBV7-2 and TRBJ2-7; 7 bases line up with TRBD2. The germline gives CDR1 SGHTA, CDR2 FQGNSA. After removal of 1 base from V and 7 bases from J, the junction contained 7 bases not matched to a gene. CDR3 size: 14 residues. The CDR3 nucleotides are TGTGCCAGCAGCTTAGATTGGCGGGAGCGGGAGCAGTACTTC. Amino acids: CASSLDWREREQYF.

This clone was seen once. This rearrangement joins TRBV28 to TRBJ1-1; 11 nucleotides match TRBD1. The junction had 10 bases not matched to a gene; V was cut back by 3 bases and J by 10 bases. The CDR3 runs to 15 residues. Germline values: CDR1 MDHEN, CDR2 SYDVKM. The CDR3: CASSFYRTGGIAAFF. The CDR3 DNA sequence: TGTGCCAGCAGTTTTTACAGGACAGGGGGCATTGCAGCTTTCTTT.

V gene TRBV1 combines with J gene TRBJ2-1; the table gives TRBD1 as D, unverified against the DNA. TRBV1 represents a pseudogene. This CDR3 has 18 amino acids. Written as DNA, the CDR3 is TGCACCAGCAGCCAAACGGCAGGGGGCCGAATCTCCTACAATGAGCAGTTCTTC. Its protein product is CTSSQTAGGRISYNEQFF.

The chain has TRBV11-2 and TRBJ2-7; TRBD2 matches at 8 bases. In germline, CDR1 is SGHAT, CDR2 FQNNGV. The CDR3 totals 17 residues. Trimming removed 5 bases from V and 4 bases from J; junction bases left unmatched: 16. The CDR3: CASSAVQREGHPYEQYF. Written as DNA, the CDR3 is TGTGCCAGCAGCGCAGTACAACGGGAGGGCCACCCTTACGAGCAGTACTTC.

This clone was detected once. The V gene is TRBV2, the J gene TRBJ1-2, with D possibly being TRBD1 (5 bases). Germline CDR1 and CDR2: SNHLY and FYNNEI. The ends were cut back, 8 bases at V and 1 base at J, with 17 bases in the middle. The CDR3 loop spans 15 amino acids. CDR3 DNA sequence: TGTGCCAGCCCCCCGGGGCCAGAAGATAACTATGGCTACACCTTC. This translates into CASPPGPEDNYGYTF.

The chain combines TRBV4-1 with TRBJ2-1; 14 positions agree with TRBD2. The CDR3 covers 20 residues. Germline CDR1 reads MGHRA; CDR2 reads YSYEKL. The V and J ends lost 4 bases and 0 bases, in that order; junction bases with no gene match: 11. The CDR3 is CASSPRTSGRITSSYNEQFF. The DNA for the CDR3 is TGCGCCAGCAGCCCCCGGACTAGCGGGAGGATAACTAGCTCCTACAATGAGCAGTTCTTC.

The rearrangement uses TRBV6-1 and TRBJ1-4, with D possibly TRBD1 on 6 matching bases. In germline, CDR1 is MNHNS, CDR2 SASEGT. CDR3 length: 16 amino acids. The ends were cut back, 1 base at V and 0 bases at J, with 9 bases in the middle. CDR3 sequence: CASSEDRAATNEKLFF. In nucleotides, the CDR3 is TGTGCCAGCAGTGAAGACAGGGCGGCAACTAATGAAAAACTGTTTTTT.

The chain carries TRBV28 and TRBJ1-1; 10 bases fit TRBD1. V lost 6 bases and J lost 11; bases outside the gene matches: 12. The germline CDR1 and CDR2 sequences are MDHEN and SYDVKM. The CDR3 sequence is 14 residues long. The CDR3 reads CASRPGQGRFDAFF. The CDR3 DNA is TGTGCCAGCAGACCGGGACAGGGGAGATTCGACGCTTTCTTT.

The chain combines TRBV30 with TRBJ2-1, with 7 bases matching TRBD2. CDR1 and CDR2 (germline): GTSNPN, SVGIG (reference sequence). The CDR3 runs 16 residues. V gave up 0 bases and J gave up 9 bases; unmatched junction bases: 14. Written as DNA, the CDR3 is TGTGCCTGGAGTGTTCGGGTTGGCGGGAGTAAAGGTGAGCAGTTCTTC. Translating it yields CAWSVRVGGSKGEQFF.

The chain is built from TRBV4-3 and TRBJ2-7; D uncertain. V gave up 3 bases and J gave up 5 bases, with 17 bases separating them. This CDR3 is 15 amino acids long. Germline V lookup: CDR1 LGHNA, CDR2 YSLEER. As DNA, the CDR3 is TGCGCCAGCAGCCAGCATTTCGGAACACCAGACGAGCAGTACTTC. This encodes CASSQHFGTPDEQYF.

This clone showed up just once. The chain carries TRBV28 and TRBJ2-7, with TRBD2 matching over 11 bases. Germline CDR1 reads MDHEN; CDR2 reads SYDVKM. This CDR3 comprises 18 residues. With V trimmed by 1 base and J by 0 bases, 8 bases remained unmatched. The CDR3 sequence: CASSLLGLAGGSSYEQYF. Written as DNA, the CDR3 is TGTGCCAGCAGTTTATTGGGGCTAGCGGGAGGTAGCTCCTACGAGCAGTACTTC.

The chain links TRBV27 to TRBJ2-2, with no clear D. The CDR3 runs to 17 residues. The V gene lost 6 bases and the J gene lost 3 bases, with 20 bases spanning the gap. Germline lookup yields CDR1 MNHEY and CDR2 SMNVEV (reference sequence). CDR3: CASRAPRDSIDTGELFF. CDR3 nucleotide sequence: TGTGCCAGCAGAGCGCCTCGCGATTCTATTGACACCGGGGAGCTGTTTTTT.

In DNA, the CDR3 is TGTGCCAGCAGCTTATCCGCAGGGTGTTGGTATGGCTACACCTTC. It yields the protein CASSLSAGCWYGYTF. This chain links TRBV13 with TRBJ1-2; D is possibly TRBD1 (5 bases). The CDR3 runs to 15 residues. Deletions cut 2 bases from V and 5 bases from J, with 15 bases between. Germline CDR1 reads PRHDT; CDR2 reads FYEKMQ (reference sequence).

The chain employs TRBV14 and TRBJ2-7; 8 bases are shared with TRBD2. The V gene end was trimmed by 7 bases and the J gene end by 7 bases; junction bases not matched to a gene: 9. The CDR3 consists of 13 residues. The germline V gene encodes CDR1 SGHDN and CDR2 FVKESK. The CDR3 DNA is TGTGCCAGCATGATCAGCGGGAGTAGGGAGCAGTACTTC. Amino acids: CASMISGSREQYF.

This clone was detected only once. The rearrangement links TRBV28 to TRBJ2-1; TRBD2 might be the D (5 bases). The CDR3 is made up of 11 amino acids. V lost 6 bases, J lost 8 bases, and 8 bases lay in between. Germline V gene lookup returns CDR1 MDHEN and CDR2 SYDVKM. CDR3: CASSPRDEQFF. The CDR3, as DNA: TGTGCCAGCAGCCCGAGGGATGAGCAGTTCTTC.

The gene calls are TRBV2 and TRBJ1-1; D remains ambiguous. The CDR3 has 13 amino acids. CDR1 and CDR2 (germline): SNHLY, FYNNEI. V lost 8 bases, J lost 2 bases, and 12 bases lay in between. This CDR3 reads CASLQELNTEAFF. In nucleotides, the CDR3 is TGTGCCAGCCTTCAGGAGTTAAACACTGAAGCTTTCTTT.

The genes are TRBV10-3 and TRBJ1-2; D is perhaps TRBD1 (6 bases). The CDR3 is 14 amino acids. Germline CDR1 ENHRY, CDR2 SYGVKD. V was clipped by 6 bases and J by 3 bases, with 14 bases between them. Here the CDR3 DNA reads TGTGCCATCAGCCCGAAGGCAGGGGACTATGGCTACACCTTC. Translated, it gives CAISPKAGDYGYTF.

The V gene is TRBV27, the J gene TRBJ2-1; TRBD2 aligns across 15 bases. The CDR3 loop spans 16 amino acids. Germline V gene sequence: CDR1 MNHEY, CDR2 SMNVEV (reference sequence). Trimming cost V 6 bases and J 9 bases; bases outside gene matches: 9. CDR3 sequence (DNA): TGTGCCAGCAGGAGGACTAGCGGGAGGGCCACGGGTGAGCAGTTCTTC. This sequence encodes CASRRTSGRATGEQFF.